A single sample gave rise to the 7 T cell receptor beta chains below, sequenced in a study of shared clonotypes between healthy human individuals. Terminally differentiated effector memory CD45RA+ cells were excluded by CCR7 positive selection of CD45RO-negative cells. Sequenced by immunoSEQ multiplex PCR; TCRdb stores in-frame clones only, minus some. Here the sample spans about 2.1 million clones, around 93% being singletons. The sample taken for sequencing was naive CD8+ T cells from PBMCs. The receptor set was obtained from a young man in good health. Some clones in this sample may be carry-over from other donors' samples.

The chain's CDR3 is CASSLGLAGTYYEQYF. Written as DNA, the CDR3 is TGTGCCAGCAGCTTGGGACTAGCGGGGACCTACTACGAGCAGTACTTC. V is TRBV11-2 and J is TRBJ2-7; 13 positions match TRBD2. CDR3 length: 16 amino acids. Germline V lookup: CDR1 SGHAT, CDR2 FQNNGV. The trim removed 3 bases at V and 3 bases at J, leaving 5 bases unmatched.

The rearrangement links TRBV9 to TRBJ2-3; 9 bases align to TRBD2. The V gene end was trimmed by 6 bases and the J gene end by 2 bases; junction bases not matched to a gene: 16. The CDR3 is 18 amino acids. Germline values: CDR1 SGDLS, CDR2 YYNGEE. The CDR3 sequence is CASNQAGTSRKVTDTQYF. The CDR3 DNA reads as TGTGCCAGCAACCAAGCCGGGACTAGCAGGAAAGTCACAGATACGCAGTATTTT.

The gene calls are TRBV5-6 and TRBJ1-1; D is possibly TRBD1 (6 bases). CDR1 and CDR2 (germline): SGHDT, YYEEEE. The ends were cut back, 4 bases at V and 3 bases at J, with 16 bases in the middle. This CDR3 region has 15 residues. The CDR3 coding sequence is TGTGCCAGCAGCCCCGGGGGTTGGGGGCACACTGAAGCTTTCTTT. Translating gives CASSPGGWGHTEAFF.

To note about this clone: This specimen includes other DNA sequences encoding the same CDR3. The chain links TRBV28 to TRBJ1-2; D is unclear. The CDR3 spans 13 residues. V lost 2 bases, J lost 4 bases, and 8 bases lay in between. CDR1 is MDHEN and CDR2 is SYDVKM in the germline V gene. The CDR3 region is CASSLNRAYGYTF. CDR3 bases: TGTGCCAGCAGTTTAAACAGAGCCTATGGCTACACCTTC.

On this clone: The sample contains more than one DNA sequence encoding this CDR3. The J gene is TRBJ2-1, the V gene TRBV18; 8 bases are shared with TRBD1. Germline assignment: CDR1 KGHSH and CDR2 LQKENI. J lost 9 bases, V lost 3 bases, and 1 base had no gene match. The CDR3 is 12 residues long. CDR3 sequence (DNA): TGTGCCAGCTCACCCGGACAGGGTGAGCAGTTCTTC. As protein: CASSPGQGEQFF.

This chain connects TRBV19 to TRBJ2-1; D is perhaps TRBD2 (5 bases). This CDR3 spans 11 amino acids. Germline CDR1 reads LNHDA; CDR2 reads SQIVND (reference sequence). Trimming took 9 bases from V and 7 from J, leaving 10 bases between them. CDR3 nucleotide sequence: TGTGCCAGCAGAAGCGGTAATGAGCAGTTCTTC. Its protein is CASRSGNEQFF.

The chain employs TRBV6-1 and TRBJ2-7, with D perhaps assigned TRBD1 or TRBD2 (6 bases each). The ends were cut back, 6 bases at V and 3 bases at J, with 15 bases in the middle. Germline-derived CDR1 and CDR2 are MNHNS and SASEGT. The CDR3 has 14 amino acids. CDR3 protein: CASSPEGGLYEQYF. The CDR3 region has the DNA TGTGCCAGCAGCCCCGAGGGGGGCCTCTACGAGCAGTACTTC.